These 13 T cell receptor beta chains came from one sample sequenced in a study of T cell responses to AZD1222 COVID-19 vaccine. Here immunoSEQ multiplex PCR was the method, and the copy in TCRdb shows in-frame clones only, minus some. The sample records roughly 100,000 clones, roughly 87% being singletons. Material: peripheral blood, obtained on day 0 of AZD1222 vaccination. The source of these receptors is an adult in good health.

The table lists this clone with a count of one. V is TRBV27 and J is TRBJ1-1; D is uncertain. The CDR3 sequence is 13 residues long. The V gene's germline CDR1 is MNHEY and CDR2 SMNVEV (reference sequence). Between the trimmed V and J ends, which lost 7 bases and 9 bases, there was a span of 18 bases. CDR3 sequence: CASTMNVGSKAFF. The DNA for the CDR3 is TGTGCCAGCACGATGAACGTGGGTTCCAAAGCTTTCTTT.

This clone was picked up one time. The chain links TRBV4-3 to TRBJ2-7; D is perhaps TRBD2 (6 bases). This CDR3 comprises 15 residues. CDR1 is LGHNA, CDR2 YSLEER, per germline. The V and J ends lost 1 base and 2 bases respectively, with 12 bases between them. The CDR3 spells CASSQARGSTYEQYF. In DNA form, the CDR3 reads TGCGCCAGCAGCCAAGCTCGGGGGTCAACCTACGAGCAGTACTTC.

A single count supports this clone. The chain recombines TRBV6-2 or TRBV6-3 with TRBJ2-7; D unresolved. The CDR3 is 14 amino acids. Germline CDR1 and CDR2: MNHEY and SVGEGT. Trimming cost V 4 bases and J 0 bases, with 10 bases left between them. CDR3 protein: CASSWQVLSYEQYF. DNA of the CDR3: TGTGCCAGCAGTTGGCAGGTCCTCTCCTACGAGCAGTACTTC.

This chain joins TRBV7-9 and TRBJ1-1; D remains unclear. Per the germline V gene, CDR1 is SEHNR and CDR2 is FQNEAQ (reference sequence). Trimming took off 7 bases at V and 1 base at J, with 19 bases between the two ends. The CDR3 has 16 residues. In DNA, the CDR3 is TGTGCCAGCACCCAAATGCCCGGACGGTCGAACACTGAAGCTTTCTTT. Translating it yields CASTQMPGRSNTEAFF. The whole variable domain, remainder taken from reference TRBV7-9 and TRBJ1-1, is DTGVSQNPRHKITKRGQNVTFRCDPISEHNRLYWYRQTLGQGPEFLTYFQNEAQLEKSRLLSDRFSAERPKGSFSTLEIQRTEQGDSAMYLCASTQMPGRSNTEAFFGQGTRLTVV.

The J gene is TRBJ2-7, the V gene TRBV7-2; D may be TRBD2 (6 bases). Germline V CDR1 and CDR2: SGHTA, FQGNSA. V was clipped by 5 bases and J by 5 bases, with 16 bases between them. This CDR3 comprises 14 residues. CDR3 coding DNA: TGTGCCAGCAGCCGGGGGAGCGGGCCTCACGAGCAGTACTTC. Translation: CASSRGSGPHEQYF.

The V gene is TRBV28, the J gene TRBJ2-7; D unresolved. The CDR3 is made up of 12 amino acids. Germline CDR1 and CDR2: MDHEN and SYDVKM. The V and J ends lost 2 bases and 3 bases respectively, with 5 bases between them. CDR3 sequence: CASSLLYYEQYF. For the CDR3, the DNA is TGTGCCAGCAGTTTACTTTACTACGAGCAGTACTTC.

This chain links TRBV19 with TRBJ2-7, with D tentatively TRBD1 (5 bases). CDR1 is LNHDA and CDR2 is SQIVND in the germline V gene (reference sequence). The CDR3 is 15 residues long. V was cut by 5 bases and J by 2 bases, with 16 bases left in between. The CDR3 nucleotides read TGTGCCAGTAGTCCTGACAGTAGCCCAACCTACGAGCAGTACTTC. Residues: CASSPDSSPTYEQYF. The variable domain in full, completed from reference TRBV19 and TRBJ2-7, reads DGGITQSPKYLFRKEGQNVTLSCEQNLNHDAMYWYRQDPGQGLRLIYYSQIVNDFQKGDIAEGYSVSREKKESFPLTVTSAQKNPTAFYLCASSPDSSPTYEQYFGPGTRLTVT.

In DNA, the CDR3 is TGTGCCAGCAGCGCGACAGGGGACGCGTTAAATTCAGAAGCTTTCTTT. Translation gives CASSATGDALNSEAFF. V and J are TRBV9 and TRBJ1-1; TRBD1 aligns across 8 bases. The V segment lost 3 bases and the J segment 8 bases; nucleotides outside the gene matches: 15. This CDR3 comprises 16 residues. CDR1 SGDLS and CDR2 YYNGEE come from the germline V gene. The full variable domain, completed using reference TRBV9 and TRBJ1-1, is DSGVTQTPKHLITATGQRVTLRCSPRSGDLSVYWYQQSLDQGLQFLIQYYNGEERAKGNILERFSAQQFPDLHSELNLSSLELGDSALYFCASSATGDALNSEAFFGQGTRLTVV.

J is TRBJ2-2 and V is TRBV4-1, with a possible D match to TRBD1 (6 bases). V dropped 0 bases and J dropped 3 bases, with 8 bases sitting between them. The CDR3 covers 15 residues. Germline-derived CDR1 and CDR2 are MGHRA and YSYEKL. CDR3: CASSQDAGDTGELFF. The CDR3 coding sequence is TGCGCCAGCAGCCAAGATGCAGGGGACACCGGGGAGCTGTTTTTT.

This chain connects TRBV6-5 to TRBJ2-7, with 8 bases that match TRBD2. Germline V gives CDR1 MNHEY, CDR2 SVGAGI. After removal of 1 base from V and 6 bases from J, the junction contained 8 bases not matched to a gene. The CDR3 is made up of 15 amino acids. Here the CDR3 DNA reads TGTGCCAGCAGTTACTTCGGGGGGGCCTCTTCCGAGCAGTACTTC. It yields the protein CASSYFGGASSEQYF.

The gene calls are TRBV3-1 (or the pseudogene TRBV3-2) and TRBJ1-2, with 7 bases lining up with TRBD1. V dropped 3 bases and J dropped 8; count of bases not matched to a gene: 9. CDR1 and CDR2 from the germline V gene are LGHDT and YNNKEL (reference sequence). The CDR3 covers 14 residues. The CDR3 nucleotides are TGTGCCAGCAGCCATCCGGACAGGTCGGGCGGCTACACCTTC. Protein sequence: CASSHPDRSGGYTF.

Details on this clone: This may come from a read error, since a much larger clone is one base off. Other DNA sequences from this sample encode an identical CDR3 as well. The J gene is TRBJ1-1, the V gene TRBV11-3; D uncertain. V was clipped by 1 base and J by 1 base, with 4 bases between them. The CDR3 runs to 13 residues. Germline loops: CDR1 SGHNT, CDR2 YENEEA. The CDR3 coding sequence is TGTGCCAGCAGCTTAGGGGGGAACACTGAAGCTTTCTTT. The encoded protein is CASSLGGNTEAFF.

This clone was found once. The chain links TRBV6-2 or TRBV6-3 to TRBJ1-5, with 8 bases identical to TRBD1. The V gene end was trimmed by 0 bases and the J gene end by 5 bases; junction bases not matched to a gene: 9. CDR1 and CDR2 from the germline V gene are MNHEY and SVGEGT. The CDR3 has 17 residues. CDR3 DNA: TGTGCCAGCAGTTACTCGATTACCCAGGGGGCTGATCAGCCCCAGCATTTT. Translated, it gives CASSYSITQGADQPQHF.